The clone carrying this T cell receptor beta chain showed up just a few times. Its antigen is still unknown. The source of the sample is a study of graft-versus-host responses after intestinal transplantation. The CDR3 length is 15 residues. V lost 0 bases to trimming and J lost 8 bases, with 14 bases between them. Germline-derived CDR1 and CDR2 are LGHNA and YNFKEQ. TCRdb's copy holds only in-frame clones and misses some; the assay was immunoSEQ multiplex PCR. In the table there are tens of thousands of clones, roughly 90% of which are singletons. Sequencing used unstimulated CD8+ T cells sorted from spleen or lymph node cells, obtained before intestinal transplant. The TCR originated in a human donor who received an intestinal transplant. The gene calls are TRBV4-2 and TRBJ2-1; D is possibly TRBD2 (6 bases). As DNA, the CDR3 is TGTGCCAGCAGCCAAGATCTAGAGGGAGGCGATGAGCAGTTCTTC. Amino acids: CASSQDLEGGDEQFF.